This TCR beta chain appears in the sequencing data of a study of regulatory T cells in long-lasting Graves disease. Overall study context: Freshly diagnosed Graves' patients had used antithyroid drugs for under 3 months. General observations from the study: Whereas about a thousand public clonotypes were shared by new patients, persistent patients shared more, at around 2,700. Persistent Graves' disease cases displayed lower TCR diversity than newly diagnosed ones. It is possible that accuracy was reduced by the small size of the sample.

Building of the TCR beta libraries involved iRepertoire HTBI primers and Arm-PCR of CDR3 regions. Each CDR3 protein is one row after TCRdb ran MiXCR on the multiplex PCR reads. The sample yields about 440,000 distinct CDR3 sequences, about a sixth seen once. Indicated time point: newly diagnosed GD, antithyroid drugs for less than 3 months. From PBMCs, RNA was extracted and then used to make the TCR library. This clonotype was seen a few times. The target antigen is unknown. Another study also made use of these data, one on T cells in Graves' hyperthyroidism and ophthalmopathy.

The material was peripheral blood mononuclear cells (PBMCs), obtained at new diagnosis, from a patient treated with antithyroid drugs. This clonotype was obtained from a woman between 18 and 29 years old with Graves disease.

Here the CDR3 reads CASSLDGWGNEKLFF. DNA of the CDR3: TGTGCCAGCAGTTTGGATGGATGGGGGAATGAAAAACTGTTTTTT. This rearrangement joins TRBV27 to TRBJ1-4; tentatively, D is TRBD1 (5 bases). Deletions cut 3 bases from V and 5 bases from J, with 13 bases between. The CDR3 is made up of 15 amino acids. From germline, CDR1 is MNHEY and CDR2 SMNVEV (reference sequence).